Below, 28 T cell receptor beta chains from the same sample are listed, as sequenced in a study of T cell changes during pregnancy in multiple sclerosis. TCRdb keeps only in-frame clones here, not all; method: immunoSEQ multiplex PCR. The sample carries 80,000 to 95,000 clones, over 85% recorded once. Sample: peripheral blood, taken in the third trimester of pregnancy. The receptors originated from a female donor in good health, enrolled as a control in a pregnancy study.

The chain has TRBV7-6 and TRBJ2-1; 10 nucleotides match TRBD1. The J segment lost 7 bases and the V segment lost 5 bases, leaving 8 bases of the junction unmatched. This CDR3 is built from 15 residues. The germline CDR1 and CDR2 sequences are SGHVS and FNYEAQ. CDR3 loop: CASSPGTGVENEQFF. CDR3 DNA: TGTGCCAGCAGCCCCGGGACAGGGGTAGAAAATGAGCAGTTCTTC.

In DNA, the CDR3 is TGTGCCAGCAGTTTATCGGTTGTCGGCCCATCTAGGCACGAGCAGTACTTC. Its translation: CASSLSVVGPSRHEQYF. V is TRBV27 and J is TRBJ2-7, with unresolved D. The CDR3 has 17 amino acids. CDR1 and CDR2 from the germline V gene are MNHEY and SMNVEV (reference sequence). Deletions cut 0 bases from V and 5 bases from J, with 20 bases between.

The rearrangement uses TRBV7-8 and TRBJ1-5; D not certain. Germline V CDR1 and CDR2: SGHVS, FQNEAQ. V lost 5 bases and J lost 0, with 11 bases in between. The CDR3 runs 15 residues. As DNA, the CDR3 is TGTGCCAGCAGCCCTCGACATCTTAGCAATCAGCCCCAGCATTTT. This gives the protein CASSPRHLSNQPQHF.

The gene calls are TRBV28 and TRBJ2-1; 9 bases map to TRBD2. V gave up 8 bases and J gave up 4 bases; unmatched junction bases: 12. The CDR3 loop spans 16 amino acids. Germline V gene lookup returns CDR1 MDHEN and CDR2 SYDVKM. CDR3 sequence (DNA): TGTGCCAGCTTCCAAGGAGGCGGGAGGGGATACAATGAGCAGTTCTTC. This gives the protein CASFQGGGRGYNEQFF.

This clone was observed once. The rearrangement uses TRBV6-6 and TRBJ2-3; 9 nucleotides line up with TRBD1. V shed 1 base, J shed 3 bases, and the junction held 5 bases outside the gene matches. The CDR3 has 16 residues. Germline assignment: CDR1 MNHNY and CDR2 SVGAGI (reference sequence). The CDR3: CASSYLGGQGTDTQYF. The DNA for the CDR3 is TGTGCCAGCAGTTACTTGGGGGGACAGGGAACAGATACGCAGTATTTT.

J is TRBJ2-7 and V is TRBV5-1; perhaps TRBD2 as D (5 bases). Germline V lookup: CDR1 SGHRS, CDR2 YFSETQ. The CDR3 contains 14 residues. The V end lost 2 bases, the J end lost 3 bases, and 12 bases lay between the germline ends. The CDR3 DNA sequence: TGCGCCAGCAGCTTAGGACTGATGGTCTACGAGCAGTACTTC. Its protein is CASSLGLMVYEQYF.

V and J are TRBV29-1 and TRBJ2-2, with 7 bases fitting TRBD1. Looked up from germline, CDR1 is SQVTM and CDR2 is ANQGSEA. The ends lost 5 bases at V and 1 base at J; junction bases unmatched: 10. The CDR3 runs to 16 residues. CDR3 DNA: TGCAGCGTTAATACCCGGACAGGAGAGAACACCGGGGAGCTGTTTTTT. Its translation is CSVNTRTGENTGELFF.

J is TRBJ2-7 and V is TRBV4-1; TRBD1 is a possible D gene (5 bases). V was clipped by 4 bases and J by 0 bases, with 13 bases between them. This CDR3 comprises 15 residues. Germline V gene lookup returns CDR1 MGHRA and CDR2 YSYEKL. The CDR3 here is CASSPRDYPSYEQYF. The CDR3 DNA reads TGCGCCAGCAGCCCCAGGGATTATCCCTCCTACGAGCAGTACTTC.

The gene calls are TRBV28 and TRBJ2-7; TRBD1 might be the D (7 bases). CDR1 is MDHEN, CDR2 SYDVKM, per germline. CDR3 length equals 15 residues. V gave up 4 bases and J gave up 3 bases, with 16 bases separating them. CDR3 loop: CASSSAGQPIYEQYF. DNA for the CDR3: TGTGCCAGCAGTTCTGCGGGACAGCCGATCTACGAGCAGTACTTC.

This sequence joins TRBV18 and TRBJ1-2; the D is unclear. Germline V gene lookup returns CDR1 KGHSH and CDR2 LQKENI. This CDR3 is built from 14 residues. Deletions cut 6 bases from V and 8 bases from J, with 19 bases between. This CDR3 is CASSPGSKNLGYTF. The CDR3 DNA reads as TGTGCCAGCTCCCCCGGGAGTAAGAACCTGGGCTACACCTTC.

The chain joins TRBV27 to TRBJ2-1; 8 nucleotides line up with TRBD2. Germline V CDR1 and CDR2: MNHEY, SMNVEV (reference sequence). After removal of 2 bases from V and 7 bases from J, the junction contained 13 bases not matched to a gene. CDR3 length: 17 residues. CDR3 sequence reads: CASSLDPWTSKRNEQFF. In DNA form, the CDR3 reads TGTGCCAGCAGTTTAGATCCCTGGACTAGCAAGAGGAATGAGCAGTTCTTC.

V is TRBV2 and J is TRBJ2-5; 7 bases align to TRBD1. This CDR3 spans 16 amino acids. CDR1 is SNHLY, CDR2 FYNNEI, per germline. Trimming cost V 5 bases and J 4 bases; bases outside gene matches: 13. Here the CDR3 reads CASSQPDRVLSETQYF. CDR3 nucleotides: TGTGCCAGCAGTCAACCAGACAGGGTACTTTCAGAGACCCAGTACTTC.

The chain links TRBV25-1 to TRBJ1-1, with a tentative D call TRBD1 (6 bases). V gave up 4 bases and J gave up 11 bases, with 14 bases separating them. The CDR3 is 12 amino acids. Germline V CDR1 and CDR2: MGHDK, SYGVNS. The CDR3 spells CASSVKGGMAFF. The CDR3 coding sequence is TGTGCCAGCAGTGTAAAAGGGGGTATGGCTTTCTTT.

The chain combines TRBV28 with TRBJ1-5, with 7 bases fitting TRBD1. J gave up 6 bases and V 3 bases, and 11 bases lay outside the gene matches. The germline V gene has CDR1 MDHEN and CDR2 SYDVKM. This CDR3 contains 16 residues. CDR3 loop: CASSFVPQGGGQPQHF. Written as DNA, the CDR3 is TGTGCCAGCAGTTTTGTCCCCCAGGGGGGCGGTCAGCCCCAGCATTTT.

The genes are TRBV4-2 and TRBJ2-7; 7 bases align to TRBD1. The CDR3 totals 14 residues. With 4 bases clipped from V and 3 bases from J, the junction kept 6 bases outside the gene matches. Germline V lookup: CDR1 LGHNA, CDR2 YNFKEQ. In DNA form, the CDR3 reads TGTGCCAGCAGCCCACGACAGGGAGACTACGAGCAGTACTTC. Translated: CASSPRQGDYEQYF.

The chain links TRBV7-2 to TRBJ2-5, with 7 bases matching TRBD1. V was clipped by 6 bases and J by 4 bases; unmatched bases: 8. The CDR3 runs 14 residues. Looked up from germline, CDR1 is SGHTA and CDR2 is FQGNSA. In DNA, the CDR3 is TGTGCCAGCAGTCAAGGGGCAGGGGGAGAGACCCAGTACTTC. Encoded protein: CASSQGAGGETQYF.

The CDR3 loop reads CASSDRPAGGSDTQYF. The CDR3 DNA sequence: TGTGCCAGCAGTGACCGACCAGCGGGAGGATCGGATACGCAGTATTTT. The chain couples TRBV6-4 to TRBJ2-3; 9 nucleotides match TRBD2. V dropped 2 bases and J dropped 6; count of bases not matched to a gene: 9. Germline CDR1 is MRHNA and CDR2 is SNTAGT. This CDR3 has 16 amino acids.

The rearrangement uses TRBV7-8 and TRBJ2-7; D unresolved. Germline V lookup: CDR1 SGHVS, CDR2 FQNEAQ. The CDR3 loop spans 14 amino acids. Trimming shortened V by 1 base and J by 0 bases, and 7 bases separated the two germline ends. CDR3 in DNA: TGTGCCAGCAGCTTAGTCCTGAGCTCCTACGAGCAGTACTTC. It codes for CASSLVLSSYEQYF.

The genes are TRBV5-4 and TRBJ1-2; the D gene is possibly TRBD1 (6 bases). The CDR3 length is 14 residues. Trimming left V 2 bases short and J 4 bases short, with 12 bases between. The germline gives CDR1 SGHNT, CDR2 YYREEE (reference sequence). The CDR3 loop is CASSLQGTFYGYTF. CDR3 DNA sequence: TGTGCCAGCAGCTTACAGGGCACCTTCTATGGCTACACCTTC. Full variable domain (remainder filled in from reference TRBV5-4 and TRBJ1-2): ETGVTQSPTHLIKTRGQQVTLRCSSQSGHNTVSWYQQALGQGPQFIFQYYREEENGRGNFPPRFSGLQFPNYSSELNVNALELDDSALYLCASSLQGTFYGYTFGSGTRLTVV.

V is TRBV9 and J is TRBJ2-5, with D possibly TRBD2 on 5 matching bases. Trimming left V 0 bases short and J 2 bases short, with 8 bases between. The CDR3 is made up of 14 amino acids. The V gene's germline CDR1 is SGDLS and CDR2 YYNGEE. Here the CDR3 reads CASSVGAVQETQYF. The DNA of the CDR3 is TGTGCCAGCAGCGTAGGAGCGGTACAAGAGACCCAGTACTTC.

The rearrangement uses TRBV28 and TRBJ2-7; 11 nucleotides match TRBD2. V was pared by 7 bases and J by 5 bases, with 7 bases of the junction left unmatched. Per the germline V gene, CDR1 is MDHEN and CDR2 is SYDVKM. This CDR3 is 14 amino acids long. In DNA form, the CDR3 reads TGTGCCAGCACCAGTAGCGGGAGGGGCGACGAGCAGTACTTC. Protein sequence: CASTSSGRGDEQYF. Using reference TRBV28 and TRBJ2-7 for the parts outside the CDR3, the full variable domain is DVKVTQSSRYLVKRTGEKVFLECVQDMDHENMFWYRQDPGLGLRLIYFSYDVKMKEKGDIPEGYSVSREKKERFSLILESASTNQTSMYLCASTSSGRGDEQYFGPGTRLTVT.

The rearrangement links TRBV2 to TRBJ1-1, with TRBD1 identical over 7 bases. The CDR3 has 14 residues. Germline CDR1 is SNHLY and CDR2 is FYNNEI. V lost 6 bases to trimming and J lost 0 bases; unmatched junction nucleotides: 4. As DNA, the CDR3 is TGTGCCAGCAGGGGGGACAGATTGAACACTGAAGCTTTCTTT. This translates into CASRGDRLNTEAFF.

This clone was counted a single time. This sequence joins TRBV7-9 and TRBJ1-5; the match to TRBD1 covers 7 bases. V gave up 5 bases and J gave up 6 bases; unmatched junction bases: 7. The CDR3 runs to 14 residues. CDR1 is SEHNR and CDR2 is FQNEAQ in the germline V gene (reference sequence). The CDR3 reads CASSLDRDGQPQHF. The CDR3 nucleotides read TGTGCCAGCAGCCTCGACAGGGACGGTCAGCCCCAGCATTTT. Filled out from reference TRBV7-9 and TRBJ1-5, the complete variable domain reads DTGVSQNPRHKITKRGQNVTFRCDPISEHNRLYWYRQTLGQGPEFLTYFQNEAQLEKSRLLSDRFSAERPKGSFSTLEIQRTEQGDSAMYLCASSLDRDGQPQHFGDGTRLSIL.

The J gene is TRBJ2-5, the V gene TRBV5-6; possibly TRBD2 for D (6 bases). The V end was cut by 4 bases, the J end by 3 bases, with 13 bases between. The CDR3 is made up of 14 amino acids. Per the germline V gene, CDR1 is SGHDT and CDR2 is YYEEEE. CDR3 in amino acids: CASSAGTYKETQYF. CDR3 in DNA: TGTGCCAGCAGCGCGGGGACCTATAAAGAGACCCAGTACTTC.

The chain carries TRBV27 and TRBJ2-1, with a possible D match to TRBD2 (6 bases). V lost 8 bases and J lost 2, with 16 bases in between. The CDR3 is 15 residues long. Germline V gene lookup returns CDR1 MNHEY and CDR2 SMNVEV (reference sequence). Here the CDR3 reads CASYWGGVPYNEQFF. CDR3 nucleotides: TGTGCCAGCTACTGGGGCGGGGTCCCCTACAATGAGCAGTTCTTC.

V is TRBV28 and J is TRBJ1-4, with a weak D call TRBD1 (6 bases). Trimming took 0 bases from V and 6 from J, leaving 8 bases between them. In germline, CDR1 is MDHEN, CDR2 SYDVKM. The CDR3 is 14 amino acids. The CDR3 DNA reads as TGTGCCAGCAGTTTATGGGCAGGGGATGAAAAACTGTTTTTT. This translates into CASSLWAGDEKLFF.

The chain employs TRBV6-1 and TRBJ1-5; D gene unclear. Germline V gene lookup returns CDR1 MNHNS and CDR2 SASEGT. V lost 1 base and J 0 bases, leaving 7 bases between the germline ends. The CDR3 consists of 15 residues. The CDR3 nucleotides are TGTGCCAGCAGTGAAGGCGTCCATAGCAATCAGCCCCAGCATTTT. It specifies CASSEGVHSNQPQHF.

The chain recombines TRBV5-1 with TRBJ2-6; TRBD2 agrees at 11 bases. The trim removed 3 bases at V and 1 base at J, leaving 6 bases unmatched. CDR3 length: 18 amino acids. Germline V gene data show CDR1 as SGHRS and CDR2 as YFSETQ. Here the CDR3 reads CASSSGSSGRSGANVLTF. CDR3 nucleotides: TGCGCCAGCAGCTCCGGGTCTAGCGGGAGGTCTGGGGCCAACGTCCTGACTTTC.